The clone carrying this T cell receptor (beta chain) has at least ten counts. The read falls 3 residues short of the CDR3 end, and the missing part is taken from the germline J gene. CDR3 length equals 19 residues. Trimming cost V 7 bases and J 0 bases, with 25 bases left between them. Germline CDR1 and CDR2: LNHDA and SQIVND (reference sequence). The data were taken from a study of T cell clonality in common variable immunodeficiency. Assay: immunoSEQ multiplex PCR; the TCRdb copy retains only in-frame clones and omits some. The sample contains tens of thousands of clones, none of them singletons. V usage is TRBV19 and J usage is TRBJ1-3; maybe TRBD1 (6 bases). The sequence came from a person between 18 and 75 years old in good health. Material for sequencing was peripheral blood mononuclear cells. The DNA read from the CDR3 is TGTGCCAGTACTCCCGTTCTTCGTTTCCAGGGGCTCTCTGGAAACACC. Its protein is CASTPVLRFQGLSGNT. The whole CDR3 sequence is CASTPVLRFQGLSGNTIYF.